In this sample, the clone carrying this T cell receptor beta chain turned up many times. What it binds is unknown. A library of TCRbeta sequences, prepared with unique molecular identifiers, was generated. TCRdb analysed the PCR reads with MiXCR anew, one entry per CDR3 protein. Of over 450,000 distinct CDR3 sequences detected, approximately 10% appear once; the ten largest clones hold about 2.1%. The data belong to a study of T-cell reconstitution after alpha-beta-depleted transplantation in children. General study results and limits: The high TCRbeta diversity at day 60 in some patients came from surviving recipient T cells and thymic progenitors. Several hundred graft clones that had expanded were reportedly the source of alpha-beta T cells about two months after transplant. Once a year had passed after transplant, T-cell counts and diversity came mostly from newly produced T cells.

Deletions cut 4 bases from V and 15 bases from J, with 15 bases between. The V gene's germline CDR1 is MGHDK and CDR2 SYGVNS. CDR3 length: 12 amino acids. This chain connects TRBV25-1 to TRBJ1-4; tentatively, D is TRBD1 (5 bases). Sequenced material: PBMCs, taken before TCRalphabeta/CD19-depleted stem cell transplant. This sequence was found in a child aged 2 to 15 with inherited bone marrow failure, due to receive a stem cell transplant. The CDR3, as DNA: TGTGCCAGCAGTGGTTCAGGGCGTATGGTGTTTTTT. Its protein product is CASSGSGRMVFF.